There are a few counts of the clone carrying this T cell receptor beta chain. The antigen is not known. This entry comes from a study of beta chain features in type 1 diabetes. As every portion of the isolated RNA was reverse transcribed, the sequencing read expressed TCRB transcripts. Profiled with immunoSEQ multiplex PCR; TCRdb holds only in-frame clones, not every one. In the table there are about 160,000 clones, 6.5% to 10% of which are singletons. The CDR3 covers 14 residues. V was trimmed by 5 bases and J by 0 bases, leaving 7 bases between them. Germline CDR1 reads SNHLY; CDR2 reads FYNNEI. Study outcomes and limitations: Moderately but significantly shorter TCRB CDR3s were found in Type 1 diabetes patients in all four CD4+ subsets.

Sample: central memory CD4+ T cells from blood. The sequence was collected from a woman under 30 with type 1 diabetes. This sequence joins TRBV2 and TRBJ1-4, with D unresolved. The CDR3, as DNA: TGTGCCAGCAGTCCCGTTGCAACTAATGAAAAACTGTTTTTT. This translates into CASSPVATNEKLFF.